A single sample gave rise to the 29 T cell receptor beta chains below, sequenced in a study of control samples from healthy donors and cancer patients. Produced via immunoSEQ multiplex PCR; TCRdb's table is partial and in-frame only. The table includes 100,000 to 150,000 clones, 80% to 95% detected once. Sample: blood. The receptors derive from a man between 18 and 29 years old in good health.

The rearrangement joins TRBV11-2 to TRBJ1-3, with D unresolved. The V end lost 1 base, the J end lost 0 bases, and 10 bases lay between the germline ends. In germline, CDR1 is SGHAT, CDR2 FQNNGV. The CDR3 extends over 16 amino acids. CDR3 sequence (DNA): TGTGCCAGCAGCTTAGTTTTCGCGAGCTCTGGAAACACCATATATTTT. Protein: CASSLVFASSGNTIYF.

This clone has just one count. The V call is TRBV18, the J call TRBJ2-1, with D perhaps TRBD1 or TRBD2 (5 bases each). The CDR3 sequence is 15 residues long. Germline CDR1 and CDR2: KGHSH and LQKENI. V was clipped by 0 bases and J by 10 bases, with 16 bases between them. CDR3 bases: TGTGCCAGCTCACCACCTCAAAGAGGGGCCGCCGAGCAGTTCTTC. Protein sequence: CASSPPQRGAAEQFF. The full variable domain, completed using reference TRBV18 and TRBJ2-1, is NAGVMQNPRHLVRRRGQEARLRCSPMKGHSHVYWYRQLPEEGLKFMVYLQKENIIDESGMPKERFSAEFPKEGPSILRIQQVVRGDSAAYFCASSPPQRGAAEQFFGPGTRLTVL.

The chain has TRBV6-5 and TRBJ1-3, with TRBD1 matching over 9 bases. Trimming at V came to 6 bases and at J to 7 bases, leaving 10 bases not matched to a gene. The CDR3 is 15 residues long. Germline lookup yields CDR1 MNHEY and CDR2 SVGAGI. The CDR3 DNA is TGTGCCAGCAGGAGTACAGGGGGCGAGGCGAACACCATATATTTT. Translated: CASRSTGGEANTIYF.

The CDR3 spells CASSDRDRGSSPLHF. The CDR3 DNA follows: TGTGCCAGCAGCGACCGGGACAGGGGGAGTTCACCCCTCCACTTT. The rearrangement links TRBV9 to TRBJ1-6; TRBD1 matches 11 bases. Germline lookup yields CDR1 SGDLS and CDR2 YYNGEE. The trim removed 3 bases at V and 9 bases at J, leaving 5 bases unmatched. This CDR3 is 15 amino acids long.

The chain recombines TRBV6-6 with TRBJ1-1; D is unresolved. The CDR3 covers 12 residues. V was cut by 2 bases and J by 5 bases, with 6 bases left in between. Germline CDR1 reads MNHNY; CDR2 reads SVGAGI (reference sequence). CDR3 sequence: CASSYEGTEAFF. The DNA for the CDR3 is TGTGCCAGCAGTTACGAAGGGACTGAAGCTTTCTTT.

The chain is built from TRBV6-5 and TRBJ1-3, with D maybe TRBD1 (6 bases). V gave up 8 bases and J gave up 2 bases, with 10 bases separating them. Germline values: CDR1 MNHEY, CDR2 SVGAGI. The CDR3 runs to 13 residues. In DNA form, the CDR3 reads TGTGCCAGCGGTCAGGGGACTGGAAACACCATATATTTT. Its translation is CASGQGTGNTIYF.

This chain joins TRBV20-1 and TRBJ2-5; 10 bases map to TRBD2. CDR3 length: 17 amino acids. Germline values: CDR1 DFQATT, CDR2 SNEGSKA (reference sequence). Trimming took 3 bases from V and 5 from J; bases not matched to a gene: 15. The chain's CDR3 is CSASVGLALPGGETQYF. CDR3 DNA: TGCAGTGCTAGTGTGGGACTAGCGCTACCCGGAGGGGAGACCCAGTACTTC.

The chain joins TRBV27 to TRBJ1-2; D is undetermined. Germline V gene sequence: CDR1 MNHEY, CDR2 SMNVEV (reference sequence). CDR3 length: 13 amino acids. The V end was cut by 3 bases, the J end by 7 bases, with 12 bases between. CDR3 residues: CASSFLGRGGYTF. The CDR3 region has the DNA TGTGCCAGCAGTTTCCTTGGGCGAGGTGGCTACACCTTC.

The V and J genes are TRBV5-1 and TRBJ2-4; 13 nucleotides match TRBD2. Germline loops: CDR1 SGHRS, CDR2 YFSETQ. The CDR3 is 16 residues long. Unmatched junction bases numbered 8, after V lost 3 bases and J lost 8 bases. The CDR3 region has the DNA TGCGCCAGCAGCTCACTAGCGGGGGGGCGAATAGACATTCAGTACTTC. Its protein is CASSSLAGGRIDIQYF.

This CDR3 is CASSYGGNSNQPQHF. In nucleotides, the CDR3 is TGTGCCAGCAGTTACGGTGGGAATAGCAATCAGCCCCAGCATTTT. V and J are TRBV6-5 and TRBJ1-5, with D hard to call. The germline gives CDR1 MNHEY, CDR2 SVGAGI. V shed 2 bases and J shed 0 bases, with 8 bases lying between them. CDR3 length: 15 residues.

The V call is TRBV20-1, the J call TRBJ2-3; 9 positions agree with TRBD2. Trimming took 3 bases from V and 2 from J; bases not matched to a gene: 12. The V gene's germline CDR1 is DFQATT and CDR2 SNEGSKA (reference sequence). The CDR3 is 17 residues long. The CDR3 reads CSASEPLAGATTDTQYF. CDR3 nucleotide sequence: TGCAGTGCTAGTGAACCCTTAGCGGGGGCTACCACAGATACGCAGTATTTT.

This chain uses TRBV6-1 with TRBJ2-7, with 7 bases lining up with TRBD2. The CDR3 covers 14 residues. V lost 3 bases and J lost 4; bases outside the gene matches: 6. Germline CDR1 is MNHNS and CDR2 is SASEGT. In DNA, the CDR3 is TGTGCCAGCAGTGACGTAGGGCGGGGGTACGAGCAGTACTTC. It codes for CASSDVGRGYEQYF.

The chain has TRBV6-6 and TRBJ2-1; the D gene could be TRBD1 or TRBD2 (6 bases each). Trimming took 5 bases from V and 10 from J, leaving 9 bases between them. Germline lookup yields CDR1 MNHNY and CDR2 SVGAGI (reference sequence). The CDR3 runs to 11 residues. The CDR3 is CASSGGPEQFF. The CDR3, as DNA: TGTGCCAGCAGTGGGGGGCCCGAGCAGTTCTTC.

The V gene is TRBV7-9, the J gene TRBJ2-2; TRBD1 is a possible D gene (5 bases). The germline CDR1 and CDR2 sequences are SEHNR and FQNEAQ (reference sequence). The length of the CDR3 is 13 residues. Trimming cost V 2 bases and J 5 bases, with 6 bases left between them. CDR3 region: CASSLQGTGELFF. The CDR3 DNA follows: TGTGCCAGCAGCTTACAGGGAACCGGGGAGCTGTTTTTT.

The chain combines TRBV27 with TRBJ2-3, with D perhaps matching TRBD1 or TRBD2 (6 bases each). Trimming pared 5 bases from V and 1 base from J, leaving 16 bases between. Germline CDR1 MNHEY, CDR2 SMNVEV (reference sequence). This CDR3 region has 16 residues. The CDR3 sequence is CASSPGIRGRTDTQYF. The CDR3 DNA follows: TGTGCCAGCAGTCCAGGTATCCGGGGGCGCACAGATACGCAGTATTTT.

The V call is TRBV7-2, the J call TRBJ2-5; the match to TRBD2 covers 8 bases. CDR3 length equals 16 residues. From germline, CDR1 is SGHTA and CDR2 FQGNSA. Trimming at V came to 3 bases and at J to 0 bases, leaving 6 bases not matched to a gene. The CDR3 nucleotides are TGTGCCAGCAGCTTTGAGACGGGGGGGTACCAAGAGACCCAGTACTTC. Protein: CASSFETGGYQETQYF.

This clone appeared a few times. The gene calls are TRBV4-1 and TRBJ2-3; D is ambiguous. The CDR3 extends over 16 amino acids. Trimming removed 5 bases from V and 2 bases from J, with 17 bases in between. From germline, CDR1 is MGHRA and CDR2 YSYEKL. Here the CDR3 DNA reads TGCGCCAGCAGCACGCAGGCGAGAGAGTACACAGATACGCAGTATTTT. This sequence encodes CASSTQAREYTDTQYF.

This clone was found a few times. CDR3 nucleotides: TGTGCCAGCAGCTATGGGGGCTACACAGATACGCAGTATTTT. This encodes CASSYGGYTDTQYF. The rearrangement joins TRBV13 to TRBJ2-3; the D gene is possibly TRBD1 (6 bases). This CDR3 comprises 14 residues. Trimming removed 4 bases at V and 2 bases at J, with 10 bases between. Germline assignment: CDR1 PRHDT and CDR2 FYEKMQ (reference sequence).

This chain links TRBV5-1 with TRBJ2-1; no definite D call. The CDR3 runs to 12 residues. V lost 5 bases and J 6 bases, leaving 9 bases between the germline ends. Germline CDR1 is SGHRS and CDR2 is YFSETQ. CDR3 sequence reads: CASSSQFNEQFF. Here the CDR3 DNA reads TGCGCCAGCAGTTCGCAGTTCAATGAGCAGTTCTTC.

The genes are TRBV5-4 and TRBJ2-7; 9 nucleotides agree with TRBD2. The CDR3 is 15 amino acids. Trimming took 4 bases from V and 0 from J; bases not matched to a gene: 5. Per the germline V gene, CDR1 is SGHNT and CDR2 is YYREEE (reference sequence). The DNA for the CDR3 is TGTGCCAGCAGCGCGGTAGCGGGGGACTCCTACGAGCAGTACTTC. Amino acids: CASSAVAGDSYEQYF.

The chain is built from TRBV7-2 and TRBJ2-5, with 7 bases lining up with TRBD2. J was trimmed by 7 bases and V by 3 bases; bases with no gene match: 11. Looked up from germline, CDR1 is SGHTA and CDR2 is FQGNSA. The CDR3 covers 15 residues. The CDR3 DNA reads TGTGCCAGCAGCTTCGCCTCACTAGCGTGTGGGACCCAGTACTTC. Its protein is CASSFASLACGTQYF.

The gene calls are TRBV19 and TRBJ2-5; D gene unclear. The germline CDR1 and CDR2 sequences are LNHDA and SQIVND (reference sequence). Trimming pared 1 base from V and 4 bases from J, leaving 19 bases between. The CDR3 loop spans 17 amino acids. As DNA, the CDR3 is TGTGCCAGTAGTATAGTACCCCAACAGTCTTACCCAGAGACCCAGTACTTC. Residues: CASSIVPQQSYPETQYF. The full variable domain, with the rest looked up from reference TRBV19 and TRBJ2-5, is DGGITQSPKYLFRKEGQNVTLSCEQNLNHDAMYWYRQDPGQGLRLIYYSQIVNDFQKGDIAEGYSVSREKKESFPLTVTSAQKNPTAFYLCASSIVPQQSYPETQYFGPGTRLLVL.

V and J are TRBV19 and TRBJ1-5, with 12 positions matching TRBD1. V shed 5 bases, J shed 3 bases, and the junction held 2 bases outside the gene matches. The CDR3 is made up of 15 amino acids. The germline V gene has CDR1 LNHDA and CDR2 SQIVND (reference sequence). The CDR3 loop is CASSPGQGANQPQHF. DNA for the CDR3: TGTGCCAGTAGTCCGGGACAGGGGGCCAATCAGCCCCAGCATTTT.

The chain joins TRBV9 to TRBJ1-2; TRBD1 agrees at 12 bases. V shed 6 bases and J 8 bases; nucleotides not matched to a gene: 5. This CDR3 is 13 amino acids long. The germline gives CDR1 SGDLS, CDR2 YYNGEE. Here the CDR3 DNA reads TGTGCCAGCAACCCGGGACAGGGGGCCGGCTACACCTTC. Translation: CASNPGQGAGYTF.

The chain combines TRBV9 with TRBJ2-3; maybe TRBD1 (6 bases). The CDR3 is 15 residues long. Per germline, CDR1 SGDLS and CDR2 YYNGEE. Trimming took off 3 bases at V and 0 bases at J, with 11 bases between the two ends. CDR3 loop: CASSGGGASTDTQYF. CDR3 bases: TGTGCCAGCAGCGGAGGGGGTGCAAGCACAGATACGCAGTATTTT.

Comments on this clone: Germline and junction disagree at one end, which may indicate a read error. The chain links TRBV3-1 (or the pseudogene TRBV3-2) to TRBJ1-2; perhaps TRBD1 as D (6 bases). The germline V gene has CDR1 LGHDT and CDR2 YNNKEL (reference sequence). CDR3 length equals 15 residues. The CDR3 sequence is CASGQAGTPNYGYTF. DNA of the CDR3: TGTGCCAGCGGCCAAGCTGGGACACCTAACTATGGCTACACCTTC.

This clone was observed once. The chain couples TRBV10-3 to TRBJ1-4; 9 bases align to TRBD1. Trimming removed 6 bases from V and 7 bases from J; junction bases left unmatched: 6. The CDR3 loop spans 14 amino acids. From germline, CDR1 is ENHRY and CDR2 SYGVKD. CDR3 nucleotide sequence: TGTGCCATCAGGAGGGGACAGGGAAGTGAAAAACTGTTTTTT. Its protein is CAIRRGQGSEKLFF.

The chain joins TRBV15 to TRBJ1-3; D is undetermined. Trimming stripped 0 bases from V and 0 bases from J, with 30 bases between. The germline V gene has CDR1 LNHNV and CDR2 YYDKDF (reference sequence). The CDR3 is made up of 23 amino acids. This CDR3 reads CATSRDLNHPPHPLGISGNTIYF. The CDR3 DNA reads TGTGCCACCAGCAGAGATTTAAATCATCCCCCGCACCCCCTAGGCATCTCTGGAAACACCATATATTTT.

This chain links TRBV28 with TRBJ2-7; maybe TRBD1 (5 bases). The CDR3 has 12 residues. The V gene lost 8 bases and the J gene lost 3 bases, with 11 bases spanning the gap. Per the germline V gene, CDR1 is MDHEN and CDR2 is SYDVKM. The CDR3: CASSPGNYEQYF. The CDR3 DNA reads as TGTGCCAGCTCCCCAGGGAACTACGAGCAGTACTTC.